These 27 T cell receptor beta chains were sequenced from one sample in a study of T cell responses to AZD1222 COVID-19 vaccine. TCRdb's table, derived via immunoSEQ multiplex PCR, lists solely in-frame clones and lacks some. The sample lists under 200,000 clones, approximately 90% seen once, with 1.5% to 2% in the top ten. The sequences come from peripheral blood, collected on day 0 of AZD1222 vaccination. These receptors were taken from an adult in good health.

This chain links TRBV9 with TRBJ1-1; 7 bases are a match to TRBD1. V dropped 0 bases and J dropped 4; count of bases not matched to a gene: 9. CDR3 length: 16 amino acids. Germline V gives CDR1 SGDLS, CDR2 YYNGEE. The CDR3, as DNA: TGTGCCAGCAGCGTAGAAAGCAGGGGGGGAGGCACTGAAGCTTTCTTT. It translates to CASSVESRGGGTEAFF. Full variable domain (rest looked up from reference TRBV9 and TRBJ1-1): DSGVTQTPKHLITATGQRVTLRCSPRSGDLSVYWYQQSLDQGLQFLIQYYNGEERAKGNILERFSAQQFPDLHSELNLSSLELGDSALYFCASSVESRGGGTEAFFGQGTRLTVV.

The rearrangement uses TRBV5-1 and TRBJ2-5, with D perhaps assigned TRBD1 or TRBD2 (5 bases each). From germline, CDR1 is SGHRS and CDR2 YFSETQ. Trimming pared 0 bases from V and 3 bases from J, leaving 15 bases between. The CDR3 runs to 16 residues. CDR3 region: CASSLGLLGVKETQYF. CDR3 DNA: TGCGCCAGCAGCTTGGGGCTGCTGGGGGTAAAAGAGACCCAGTACTTC.

J is TRBJ1-1 and V is TRBV12-3 or TRBV12-4, with 11 bases aligning to TRBD1. This CDR3 region has 12 residues. The V gene end was trimmed by 10 bases and the J gene end by 4 bases; junction bases not matched to a gene: 2. The CDR3 sequence is CATGTGGTEAFF. The CDR3 DNA reads as TGTGCCACCGGGACAGGGGGCACTGAAGCTTTCTTT.

The chain uses TRBV3-1 (or the pseudogene TRBV3-2) and TRBJ2-3; D is undetermined. V was clipped by 2 bases and J by 2 bases, with 2 bases between them. CDR1 and CDR2 from the germline V gene are LGHDT and YNNKEL (reference sequence). CDR3 length: 12 amino acids. The CDR3 is CASSQSTDTQYF. The CDR3 DNA sequence: TGTGCCAGCAGCCAATCCACAGATACGCAGTATTTT.

This chain connects TRBV19 to TRBJ1-4; D gene ambiguous. Germline values: CDR1 LNHDA, CDR2 SQIVND (reference sequence). V was cut by 7 bases and J by 4 bases, with 16 bases left in between. The CDR3 covers 15 residues. CDR3 in amino acids: CASTTSGTGNEKLFF. Written as DNA, the CDR3 is TGTGCCAGTACAACCTCGGGAACCGGTAATGAAAAACTGTTTTTT. Variable domain in full (rest from reference TRBV19 and TRBJ1-4): DGGITQSPKYLFRKEGQNVTLSCEQNLNHDAMYWYRQDPGQGLRLIYYSQIVNDFQKGDIAEGYSVSREKKESFPLTVTSAQKNPTAFYLCASTTSGTGNEKLFFGSGTQLSVL.

The chain carries TRBV7-3 and TRBJ1-1; D call uncertain. The CDR3 has 13 amino acids. Per germline, CDR1 SGHTA and CDR2 FQGTGA. Deletions cut 2 bases from V and 4 bases from J, with 8 bases between. CDR3 sequence (DNA): TGTGCCAGCAGCTTAGGATTTAGCACTGAAGCTTTCTTT. The encoded protein is CASSLGFSTEAFF.

The chain couples TRBV27 to TRBJ2-5; 9 positions match TRBD2. This CDR3 region has 15 residues. The junction had 8 bases not matched to a gene; V was cut back by 4 bases and J by 5 bases. CDR1 MNHEY and CDR2 SMNVEV come from the germline V gene (reference sequence). The CDR3 sequence: CASSSVAGAGETQYF. In nucleotides, the CDR3 is TGTGCCAGCAGTTCCGTAGCGGGGGCGGGGGAGACCCAGTACTTC.

This clone was found a few times. This sequence joins TRBV9 and TRBJ1-1, with no clear D. The CDR3 loop spans 14 amino acids. Germline V gives CDR1 SGDLS, CDR2 YYNGEE. The V end was cut by 6 bases, the J end by 0 bases, with 12 bases between. CDR3 sequence reads: CASTAGVMNTEAFF. The CDR3 DNA reads TGTGCCAGCACCGCAGGAGTCATGAACACTGAAGCTTTCTTT.

This rearrangement joins TRBV27 to TRBJ1-1; D might be TRBD1 (5 bases). Trimming shortened V by 1 base and J by 0 bases, and 6 bases separated the two germline ends. Germline CDR1 is MNHEY and CDR2 is SMNVEV (reference sequence). This CDR3 has 14 residues. CDR3 protein: CASSLWGMNTEAFF. DNA of the CDR3: TGTGCCAGCAGTTTATGGGGGATGAACACTGAAGCTTTCTTT.

The chain joins TRBV28 to TRBJ1-2, with TRBD1 as a possible D gene (5 bases). The ends were cut back, 1 base at V and 4 bases at J, with 31 bases in the middle. Germline lookup yields CDR1 MDHEN and CDR2 SYDVKM. The CDR3 sequence is 21 residues long. CDR3 sequence: CASSLLVSGGFVGAGSYGYTF. The CDR3 DNA follows: TGTGCCAGCAGTTTATTGGTGTCCGGGGGTTTCGTAGGCGCGGGTAGCTATGGCTACACCTTC.

There are a few counts of this clone. The chain has TRBV24-1 and TRBJ2-1, with 13 nucleotides matching TRBD2. V shed 4 bases, J shed 8 bases, and the junction held 13 bases outside the gene matches. CDR1 and CDR2 from the germline V gene are KGHDR and SFDVKD. This CDR3 has 18 amino acids. The CDR3 DNA sequence: TGTGCCACCAGTGACCCTGGGACTAGCGGGACACGAAGGGATGAGCAGTTCTTC. Translated: CATSDPGTSGTRRDEQFF.

The chain carries TRBV6-5 and TRBJ1-4, with 7 bases identical to TRBD1. CDR3 size: 14 residues. The V segment lost 5 bases and the J segment 5 bases; nucleotides outside the gene matches: 5. From germline, CDR1 is MNHEY and CDR2 SVGAGI. CDR3 sequence reads: CASSTPGQNEKLFF. Written as DNA, the CDR3 is TGTGCCAGCAGTACACCGGGACAGAATGAAAAACTGTTTTTT.

CDR3 in DNA: TGTGCCAGTCGGGGCTCCTACGAGCAGTACTTC. Translation gives CASRGSYEQYF. This chain uses TRBV2 with TRBJ2-7, with D tentatively TRBD2 (5 bases). Germline CDR1 and CDR2: SNHLY and FYNNEI. The CDR3 has 11 residues. Trimming left V 9 bases short and J 0 bases short, with 6 bases between.

The V call is TRBV10-1, the J call TRBJ1-1; a possible D gene is TRBD1 (6 bases). V shed 4 bases and J shed 0 bases, with 12 bases lying between them. CDR3 length: 15 amino acids. Germline-derived CDR1 and CDR2 are WNHNN and SYGVQD (reference sequence). The CDR3 spells CASSAVGGLNTEAFF. CDR3 DNA sequence: TGCGCCAGCAGTGCGGTCGGGGGGCTGAACACTGAAGCTTTCTTT.

The chain uses TRBV10-3 and TRBJ2-7, with 8 bases identical to TRBD2. Trimming at V came to 4 bases and at J to 0 bases, leaving 11 bases not matched to a gene. The CDR3 runs to 17 residues. Germline CDR1 ENHRY, CDR2 SYGVKD. CDR3 region: CAISGPGGGQSSYEQYF. CDR3 bases: TGTGCCATCAGTGGCCCGGGCGGGGGGCAAAGCTCCTACGAGCAGTACTTC.

The chain carries TRBV6-2 or TRBV6-3 and TRBJ1-1; D unclear. This CDR3 comprises 11 residues. With 2 bases removed from V and 10 bases from J, the gap between germline ends came to 8 bases. Germline V gene sequence: CDR1 MNHEY, CDR2 SVGEGT. CDR3 loop: CASSYPSAAFF. CDR3 nucleotides: TGTGCCAGCAGTTACCCTTCTGCAGCTTTCTTT.

This rearrangement joins TRBV5-6 to TRBJ2-1, with no clear D. Germline lookup yields CDR1 SGHDT and CDR2 YYEEEE. V was clipped by 0 bases and J by 6 bases, with 7 bases between them. This CDR3 is 13 amino acids long. In DNA form, the CDR3 reads TGTGCCAGCAGCTTGGGGGGTGTCAATGAGCAGTTCTTC. It encodes CASSLGGVNEQFF.

DNA of the CDR3: TGTGCCAGCAGTTACCGTGGGGCTAGCGACGCTCGGGAGCAGTTCTTC. Translating gives CASSYRGASDAREQFF. The chain joins TRBV6-6 to TRBJ2-1; possible D gene TRBD2, 6 bases. V lost 2 bases and J 10 bases, leaving 21 bases between the germline ends. The CDR3 runs 16 residues. Germline-derived CDR1 and CDR2 are MNHNY and SVGAGI (reference sequence).

The chain carries TRBV3-1 (or the pseudogene TRBV3-2) and TRBJ2-4; 9 positions agree with TRBD1. CDR3 length: 14 residues. V dropped 4 bases and J dropped 8; count of bases not matched to a gene: 6. The V gene's germline CDR1 is LGHDT and CDR2 YNNKEL (reference sequence). In nucleotides, the CDR3 is TGTGCCAGCAGCCGGACAGGGGTAGATGACATTCAGTACTTC. Protein sequence: CASSRTGVDDIQYF.

DNA for the CDR3: TGTGCCAGCCGGACTAGCGGGGGGGACGGCCCAGATACGCAGTATTTT. It specifies CASRTSGGDGPDTQYF. The V and J genes are TRBV19 and TRBJ2-3; 15 nucleotides line up with TRBD2. Trimming removed 9 bases from V and 4 bases from J; junction bases left unmatched: 8. Germline V gene data show CDR1 as LNHDA and CDR2 as SQIVND (reference sequence). This CDR3 is built from 16 residues.

V gene TRBV2 combines with J gene TRBJ1-4, with unresolved D. Trimming cost V 3 bases and J 5 bases, with 19 bases left between them. Germline CDR1 is SNHLY and CDR2 is FYNNEI. CDR3 length: 17 residues. For the CDR3, the DNA is TGTGCCAGCAGTGATCCCTCCTCGGGGATATCAAATGAAAAACTGTTTTTT. Amino acid sequence: CASSDPSSGISNEKLFF.

V is TRBV30 and J is TRBJ1-6; no clear D. This CDR3 region has 12 residues. V dropped 1 base and J dropped 13 bases, with 11 bases sitting between them. The germline gives CDR1 GTSNPN, CDR2 SVGIG (reference sequence). The DNA for the CDR3 is TGTGCCTGGAGTGAGGGTTCAGGTCCCCTCCACTTT. Its protein product is CAWSEGSGPLHF.

This chain links TRBV13 with TRBJ2-7; 12 bases align to TRBD2. Unmatched junction bases numbered 16, after V lost 10 bases and J lost 12 bases. Germline-derived CDR1 and CDR2 are PRHDT and FYEKMQ (reference sequence). The CDR3 contains 14 residues. CDR3 coding DNA: TGTGCCACCATGGAAATGACTAGCGGGAGAGGCCCGTACTTC. It translates to CATMEMTSGRGPYF.

The chain is built from TRBV30 and TRBJ2-2; TRBD1 matches at 8 bases. There are 15 residues in the CDR3. Germline-derived CDR1 and CDR2 are GTSNPN and SVGIG (reference sequence). J lost 4 bases, V lost 3 bases, and 7 bases had no gene match. The CDR3: CAWRPTGVSTGELFF. CDR3 coding DNA: TGTGCCTGGAGGCCGACAGGGGTGTCCACCGGGGAGCTGTTTTTT.

This chain joins TRBV30 and TRBJ2-7, with a tentative D call TRBD1 (6 bases). V lost 1 base, J lost 3 bases, and 7 bases lay in between. The V gene's germline CDR1 is GTSNPN and CDR2 SVGIG (reference sequence). This CDR3 is built from 12 residues. The chain's CDR3 is CAWSAQGYEQYF. The CDR3 bases are TGTGCCTGGAGTGCACAGGGCTACGAGCAGTACTTC.

The V and J genes are TRBV25-1 and TRBJ2-5; the D call may be TRBD1 or TRBD2 (5 bases each). The germline V gene encodes CDR1 MGHDK and CDR2 SYGVNS. The CDR3 loop spans 17 amino acids. V lost 5 bases and J lost 11, with 30 bases in between. This chain's CDR3 is CASSPRFRVGTEVAQYF. The DNA of the CDR3 is TGTGCCAGCAGTCCCCGTTTTAGGGTAGGGACGGAAGTGGCGCAGTACTTC.

The chain joins TRBV27 to TRBJ1-1; tentatively, D is TRBD1 (6 bases). Between the trimmed V and J ends, which lost 3 bases and 10 bases, there was a span of 12 bases. Germline lookup yields CDR1 MNHEY and CDR2 SMNVEV (reference sequence). The CDR3 has 12 amino acids. The CDR3, as DNA: TGTGCCAGCAGTTTCGGGTGGGGGCCAGCTTTCTTT. Amino acid sequence: CASSFGWGPAFF.